A selection of T cell receptor beta chains follows, all from one sample in a study of shared clonotypes between healthy human individuals. Libraries were prepared by immunoSEQ multiplex PCR; TCRdb keeps only in-frame clonotypes and omits some of them. The sample has about 2,500,000 clones, more than 80% seen once. Sequences were obtained from naive CD4+ T cells sorted from blood. The receptors come from a man younger than 35 in good health. Each CDR3 is given with its conserved first and last residue. The D gene is left open where the match is weak. Clone size appears in some rows only: once, few, many, or a class for an expanded clone.

D	V	size	J	CDR3	DNA
NA	TRBV28	few	TRBJ2-7	CASSPWTDPTIYEQYF	TGTGCCAGCAGTCCCTGGACAGATCCCACAATCTACGAGCAGTACTTC
TRBD2	TRBV5-4	NA	TRBJ2-7	CASSLNGLAGAYEQYF	TGTGCCAGCAGCTTGAATGGACTAGCGGGCGCCTACGAGCAGTACTTC
NA	TRBV29-1	NA	TRBJ2-2	CSVFQRRLVGPGELFF	TGCAGCGTTTTTCAACGAAGACTAGTGGGTCCCGGGGAGCTGTTTTTT
NA	TRBV18	NA	TRBJ1-5	CASSAGGNQPQHF	TGTGCCAGCTCAGCGGGTGGCAATCAGCCCCAGCATTTT
NA	TRBV2	NA	TRBJ2-2	CASSLGGTGELFF	TGTGCCAGCAGCCTAGGAGGAACCGGGGAGCTGTTTTTT
NA	TRBV7-2	once	TRBJ2-2	CASSPGTSTGELFF	TGTGCCAGCAGCCCCGGGACTTCCACCGGGGAGCTGTTTTTT
NA	TRBV30	NA	TRBJ1-4	CAWGYQGFNEKLFF	TGTGCCTGGGGTTACCAGGGTTTTAATGAAAAACTGTTTTTT
NA	TRBV5-8	NA	TRBJ2-7	CASSLSRYEQYF	TGTGCCAGCAGCTTGTCAAGGTACGAGCAGTACTTC
NA	TRBV12-5	NA	TRBJ2-1	CASGLPTPSGSAAYNEQFF	TGTGCTAGTGGTTTGCCTACACCCTCAGGGAGCGCGGCATACAATGAGCAGTTCTTC
NA	TRBV7-2	NA	TRBJ2-5	CASSLRTPTFGRGQETQYF	TGTGCCAGCAGCTTAAGGACGCCGACCTTTGGGCGGGGCCAAGAGACCCAGTACTTC
NA	TRBV29-1	NA	TRBJ1-4	CSVEDKARQRSEKLFF	TGCAGCGTTGAAGATAAGGCGCGACAGAGAAGTGAAAAACTGTTTTTT
NA	TRBV18	NA	TRBJ1-4	CASSGPVRINEKLFF	TGTGCCAGCTCTGGACCGGTACGGATTAATGAAAAACTGTTTTTT
NA	TRBV28	NA	TRBJ1-5	CASISEGGAVNQPQHF	TGTGCCAGCATAAGTGAAGGAGGGGCGGTCAATCAGCCCCAGCATTTT
NA	TRBV29-1	NA	TRBJ2-7	CSVEGTSGSSYEQYF	TGCAGCGTTGAAGGGACGTCTGGTAGCTCCTACGAGCAGTACTTC
NA	TRBV9	NA	TRBJ1-2	CASSAQGNGYTF	TGTGCCAGCAGCGCCCAGGGGAACGGCTACACCTTC
TRBD1	TRBV28	NA	TRBJ2-7	CASSFFNVRTGTYEQYF	TGTGCCAGCAGTTTCTTTAACGTCAGGACAGGAACCTACGAGCAGTACTTC
TRBD2	TRBV4-1	NA	TRBJ2-5	CASSQDNGREGETQYF	TGCGCCAGCAGCCAAGACAACGGGAGGGAGGGAGAGACCCAGTACTTC
NA	TRBV6-6	NA	TRBJ2-6	CASSSTGNPGANVLTF	TGTGCCAGCAGTTCCACAGGGAACCCTGGGGCCAACGTCCTGACTTTC
NA	TRBV12-5	NA	TRBJ2-1	CASVSGRLHSLYNEQFF	TGTGCTAGTGTATCGGGCAGACTACATTCCCTTTACAATGAGCAGTTCTTC
NA	TRBV9	NA	TRBJ1-6	CASSTNRDSPLHF	TGTGCCAGCAGCACGAACAGGGATTCACCCCTCCACTTT
NA	TRBV4-1	NA	TRBJ2-6	CASSRGAGNSGANVLTF	TGCGCCAGCAGCCGGGGAGCAGGGAACTCTGGGGCCAACGTCCTGACTTTC
NA	TRBV19	NA	TRBJ1-2	CASLSWNYGYTF	TGTGCCAGTCTTAGCTGGAACTATGGCTACACCTTC
NA	TRBV11-3	NA	TRBJ1-1	CASSLGGRDTEAFF	TGTGCCAGCAGCTTAGGGGGTAGAGACACTGAAGCTTTCTTT
TRBD2	TRBV5-4	NA	TRBJ2-2	CASSLGTSGIRGTGELFF	TGTGCCAGCAGCTTAGGGACTAGCGGGATCCGGGGCACCGGGGAGCTGTTTTTT
TRBD2	TRBV20-1	NA	TRBJ2-5	CSAWGGEQYF	TGCAGTGCCTGGGGGGGAGAGCAGTACTTC
TRBD1	TRBV5-1	NA	TRBJ1-6	CASSLAEGADSPLHF	TGCGCCAGCAGCTTGGCTGAGGGGGCCGATTCACCCCTCCACTTT
NA	TRBV30	NA	TRBJ2-7	CAWTSGGRGYEQYF	TGTGCCTGGACAAGCGGGGGCAGGGGGTACGAGCAGTACTTC
NA	TRBV28	NA	TRBJ2-5	CASSPAGTGRETQYF	TGTGCCAGCAGCCCAGCGGGAACAGGGAGGGAGACCCAGTACTTC
NA	TRBV6-6	NA	TRBJ2-5	CASKLGETQYF	TGTGCCAGCAAGCTGGGAGAGACCCAGTACTTC
NA	TRBV25-1	NA	TRBJ1-2	CASSDQPYGYTF	TGTGCCAGCAGTGACCAGCCGTATGGCTACACCTTC
TRBD1	TRBV10-2	NA	TRBJ1-2	CASSGQGDGYTF	TGCGCCAGCAGTGGACAGGGAGATGGCTACACCTTC
TRBD2	TRBV7-9	NA	TRBJ2-7	CASSSGLAGDEQYF	TGTGCCAGCAGCTCGGGACTAGCGGGAGACGAGCAGTACTTC
NA	TRBV10-3	NA	TRBJ2-3	CAISVGRSNTDTQYF	TGTGCCATCAGTGTCGGACGGTCGAACACAGATACGCAGTATTTT
NA	TRBV11-2	NA	TRBJ2-7	CASSLGVEQYF	TGTGCCAGCAGCTTAGGGGTCGAGCAGTACTTC
NA	TRBV12-1	NA	TRBJ1-2	CASSRSDDGYTF	TGTGCCAGCAGTCGGTCGGACGATGGCTACACCTTC
NA	TRBV19	NA	TRBJ1-6	CASSGGFAGNSPLHF	TGTGCCAGTAGTGGGGGGTTCGCAGGGAATTCACCCCTCCACTTT
NA	TRBV5-1	once	TRBJ2-2	CASSLALRPNGELFF	TGCGCCAGCAGCTTGGCCCTGAGACCCAACGGGGAGCTGTTTTTT
TRBD1	TRBV30	NA	TRBJ2-1	CAWNTGGFPYNEQFF	TGTGCCTGGAATACAGGGGGCTTTCCTTACAATGAGCAGTTCTTC
NA	TRBV6-4	NA	TRBJ1-2	CASSDWGQANYGYTF	TGTGCCAGCAGTGATTGGGGGCAGGCTAACTATGGCTACACCTTC
NA	TRBV27	few	TRBJ1-5	CASRPKASEGQPQHF	TGTGCCAGCAGACCAAAGGCCAGCGAAGGGCAGCCCCAGCATTTT
NA	TRBV7-9	NA	TRBJ2-3	CASSLAGSTDTQYF	TGTGCCAGCAGCTTGGCGGGGAGCACAGATACGCAGTATTTT
NA	TRBV7-9	once	TRBJ1-1	CASSLKPSPEAFF	TGTGCCAGCAGCTTAAAGCCTTCCCCTGAAGCTTTCTTT
NA	TRBV7-2	NA	TRBJ1-1	CASSLAERAEAFF	TGTGCCAGCAGCTTAGCGGAGAGGGCTGAAGCTTTCTTT
NA	TRBV5-8	NA	TRBJ1-5	CASSLARRGDQPQHF	TGTGCCAGCAGCTTGGCGAGGAGGGGGGATCAGCCCCAGCATTTT
TRBD1	TRBV18	NA	TRBJ2-7	CASSGQGATYEQYF	TGTGCCAGCTCCGGACAGGGAGCAACCTACGAGCAGTACTTC
NA	TRBV2	NA	TRBJ2-1	CASTTPSPLSYNEQFF	TGTGCCAGCACCACACCTAGTCCCCTATCCTACAATGAGCAGTTCTTC
NA	TRBV6-6	NA	TRBJ2-5	CASSYRQGQETQYF	TGTGCCAGCAGTTATAGGCAGGGGCAAGAGACCCAGTACTTC
NA	TRBV15	NA	TRBJ1-1	CATSRVDLNTEAFF	TGTGCCACCAGCAGAGTTGACCTGAACACTGAAGCTTTCTTT
NA	TRBV7-3	NA	TRBJ1-5	CASSLLLTNLYSNQPQHF	TGTGCCAGCAGCTTACTGCTAACTAATTTGTATAGCAATCAGCCCCAGCATTTT
NA	TRBV6-5	NA	TRBJ1-4	CASSAFSATNEKLFF	TGTGCCAGCAGCGCCTTCTCTGCAACTAATGAAAAACTGTTTTTT
TRBD1	TRBV7-9	NA	TRBJ2-1	CASSFRDRSNEQFF	TGTGCCAGCAGCTTCCGGGACAGGTCCAATGAGCAGTTCTTC
NA	TRBV7-2	NA	TRBJ1-4	CASSPLFGEKLFF	TGTGCCAGCAGCCCCCTATTCGGCGAAAAACTGTTTTTT
TRBD2	TRBV7-2	NA	TRBJ2-1	CASRYPRTSGFNEQFF	TGTGCCAGCAGATACCCCCGGACTAGCGGGTTTAATGAGCAGTTCTTC
NA	TRBV5-1	NA	TRBJ2-5	CASSFADSLTTQYF	TGCGCCAGCAGCTTCGCGGACAGCTTGACGACCCAGTACTTC
TRBD1	TRBV2	NA	TRBJ2-3	CASSKDRGTDTQYF	TGTGCCAGCAGTAAGGACAGGGGTACAGATACGCAGTATTTT
NA	TRBV6-6	NA	TRBJ2-1	CAANSNNEQFF	TGTGCCGCAAACAGTAACAATGAGCAGTTCTTC
TRBD2	TRBV9	NA	TRBJ2-1	CASSGGAYNEQFF	TGTGCCAGTTCCGGGGGGGCCTACAATGAGCAGTTCTTC
NA	TRBV4-3	NA	TRBJ1-2	CASSPIQPSEGYTF	TGCGCCAGCAGCCCGATACAGCCTTCGGAAGGCTACACCTTC
NA	TRBV7-2	NA	TRBJ2-1	CASSLVGGVGQFF	TGTGCCAGCAGCTTAGTGGGCGGGGTAGGGCAGTTCTTC
NA	TRBV7-8	NA	TRBJ1-6	CASSPLSGVSNSPLHF	TGTGCCAGCAGCCCCCTATCGGGGGTATCTAATTCACCCCTCCACTTT